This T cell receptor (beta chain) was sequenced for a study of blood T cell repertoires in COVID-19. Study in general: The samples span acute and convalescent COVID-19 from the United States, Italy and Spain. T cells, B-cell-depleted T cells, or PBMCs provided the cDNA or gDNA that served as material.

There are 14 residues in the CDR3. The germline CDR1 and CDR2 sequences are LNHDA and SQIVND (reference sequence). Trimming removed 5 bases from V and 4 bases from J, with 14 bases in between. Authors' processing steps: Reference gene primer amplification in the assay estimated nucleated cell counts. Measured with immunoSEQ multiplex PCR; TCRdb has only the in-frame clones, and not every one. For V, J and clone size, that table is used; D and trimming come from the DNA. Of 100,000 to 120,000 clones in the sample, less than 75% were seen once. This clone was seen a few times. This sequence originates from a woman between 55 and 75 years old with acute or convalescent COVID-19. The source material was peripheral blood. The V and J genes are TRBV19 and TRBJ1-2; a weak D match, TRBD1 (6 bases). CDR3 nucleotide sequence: TGTGCCAGTAGTTCACAGGGTGTCAGCTATGGCTACACCTTC. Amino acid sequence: CASSSQGVSYGYTF.